This entry lists 29 T cell receptor beta chains sequenced from one sample in a study of T cell clusters in autoimmune cytopenias. TRB was amplified by touch-down multiplex PCR, primer pools A and B combined. TCRdb reprocessed the multiplex PCR reads and reports one entry per CDR3 protein, with no DNA. The table lists some 7,000 distinct CDR3 sequences. Each sample's input was 200 to 300 ng genomic DNA, some 38,000 genome equivalents. The sample comprised peripheral blood. The receptors stem from a human donor with an autoimmune cytopenia or autoimmune hepatitis (not recorded which).

The genes are TRBV19 and TRBJ1-5; TCRdb indicates TRBD1, and absent DNA this call remains unverified. This CDR3 is 16 amino acids long. Germline CDR1 and CDR2: LNHDA and SQIVND (reference sequence). The CDR3 is CASSIRDRSSNQPQHF.

By frequency, this clonotype registers medium-sized. The V and J genes are TRBV6-5 and TRBJ1-2. The CDR3 has 14 amino acids. Germline V lookup: CDR1 MNHEY, CDR2 SVGAGI. CDR3 region: CASSYSRLKGGYTF.

V and J are TRBV19 and TRBJ2-3; the TCRdb D gene call, TRBD2, has no DNA to confirm it. CDR1 LNHDA and CDR2 SQIVND come from the germline V gene (reference sequence). CDR3 length: 15 residues. The CDR3: CASSRLAGGPDTQYF.

The chain links TRBV7-9 to TRBJ1-2. Germline lookup yields CDR1 SEHNR and CDR2 FQNEAQ (reference sequence). The CDR3 is 15 amino acids. The CDR3 region is CASSSVGGDNYGYTF. The full variable domain, completed using reference TRBV7-9 and TRBJ1-2, is DTGVSQNPRHKITKRGQNVTFRCDPISEHNRLYWYRQTLGQGPEFLTYFQNEAQLEKSRLLSDRFSAERPKGSFSTLEIQRTEQGDSAMYLCASSSVGGDNYGYTFGSGTRLTVV.

This clonotype is labeled medium-sized (0.01 to 0.1%) based on frequency. The CDR3 is CASRGTGIRTQYF. V usage is TRBV6-5 and J usage is TRBJ2-3; absent DNA, TCRdb's TRBD1 call cannot be checked. CDR1 MNHEY and CDR2 SVGAGI come from the germline V gene. The CDR3 is 13 amino acids.

By frequency, this clonotype registers medium-sized. The chain uses TRBV19 and TRBJ1-6; TCRdb's D call of TRBD1 is untestable without DNA. Germline CDR1 is LNHDA and CDR2 is SQIVND (reference sequence). The CDR3 spans 15 residues. CDR3 amino acids: CASSIVGGGNSPLHF.

The rearrangement links TRBV5-4 to TRBJ2-3; TCRdb designates TRBD2, a call that cannot be tested without DNA. Germline values: CDR1 SGHNT, CDR2 YYREEE (reference sequence). This CDR3 has 15 amino acids. The chain's CDR3 is CASSSGLAGADTQYF.

This clonotype is deemed medium-sized (0.01 to 0.1%) by its frequency. The chain is built from TRBV6-5 and TRBJ2-1; TCRdb calls TRBD1, which cannot be checked without DNA. Germline assignment: CDR1 MNHEY and CDR2 SVGAGI. The CDR3 runs 11 residues. CDR3 sequence reads: CASRTVTEQFF.

This sequence joins TRBV18 and TRBJ1-1. The CDR3 extends over 16 amino acids. CDR1 KGHSH and CDR2 LQKENI come from the germline V gene. CDR3 sequence reads: CASSPGLRAASTEAFF. Supplemented by reference TRBV18 and TRBJ1-1, the full variable domain reads NAGVMQNPRHLVRRRGQEARLRCSPMKGHSHVYWYRQLPEEGLKFMVYLQKENIIDESGMPKERFSAEFPKEGPSILRIQQVVRGDSAAYFCASSPGLRAASTEAFFGQGTRLTVV.

This clonotype is identified as medium-sized from frequency. The rearrangement joins TRBV27 to TRBJ2-2. CDR1 is MNHEY and CDR2 is SMNVEV in the germline V gene (reference sequence). The CDR3 runs 14 residues. The chain's CDR3 is CASSLRSLTGELFF.

This chain links TRBV12-3 or TRBV12-4 with TRBJ2-1; TCRdb picks TRBD2, but there is no DNA to check that call. The CDR3 is made up of 15 amino acids. CDR3: CASSPGGASYNEQFF.

The rearrangement uses TRBV6-5 and TRBJ2-1. Germline values: CDR1 MNHEY, CDR2 SVGAGI. This CDR3 has 15 amino acids. CDR3 sequence reads: CASSYRLASYNEQFF.

This rearrangement joins TRBV10-1 to TRBJ2-3; TCRdb picks TRBD2, but there is no DNA to check that call. The CDR3 has 16 residues. Germline V gene data show CDR1 as WNHNN and CDR2 as SYGVQD (reference sequence). The CDR3 protein is CASSESAASGTHTQYF.

In terms of frequency, this clonotype is medium-sized. The chain uses TRBV29-1 and TRBJ2-7; no DNA is available, so the TRBD1 call from TCRdb remains unchecked. Germline V gives CDR1 SQVTM, CDR2 ANQGSEA. The length of the CDR3 is 14 residues. The CDR3 loop is CSVGPGQGAYEQYF.

V and J are TRBV14 and TRBJ1-6; without DNA, the TCRdb call of TRBD1 cannot be checked. In germline, CDR1 is SGHDN, CDR2 FVKESK. There are 16 residues in the CDR3. The CDR3 protein is CASSQLPDSHNSPLHF. The whole variable domain, remainder taken from reference TRBV14 and TRBJ1-6, is EAGVTQFPSHSVIEKGQTVTLRCDPISGHDNLYWYRRVMGKEIKFLLHFVKESKQDESGMPNNRFLAERTGGTYSTLKVQPAELEDSGVYFCASSQLPDSHNSPLHFGNGTRLTVT.

The V gene is TRBV20-1, the J gene TRBJ1-5; TCRdb lists TRBD1, though no DNA is available to test this call. The CDR3 consists of 14 residues. Germline CDR1 is DFQATT and CDR2 is SNEGSKA (reference sequence). The CDR3 region is CSATRQGSNQPQHF.

The chain uses TRBV15 and TRBJ2-3; TCRdb names TRBD2, which stays unverified in the absence of DNA. Germline V gene data show CDR1 as LNHNV and CDR2 as YYDKDF (reference sequence). The length of the CDR3 is 14 residues. The CDR3 here is CATSRDEGLDTQYF.

This clonotype is deemed medium-sized by its frequency. The rearrangement links TRBV6-5 to TRBJ2-1. The CDR3 has 15 residues. Germline loops: CDR1 MNHEY, CDR2 SVGAGI. CDR3 region: CASSERLLSYNEQFF.

This clonotype is deemed medium-sized by its frequency. The chain uses TRBV30 and TRBJ2-3. The CDR3 length is 11 residues. CDR1 and CDR2 (germline): GTSNPN, SVGIG (reference sequence). The CDR3 sequence: CAWSESGTQYF.

This clonotype is identified as medium-sized from frequency. CDR3 in amino acids: CASSVDRLNQPQHF. This sequence joins TRBV19 and TRBJ1-5; with no DNA, the TCRdb D assignment of TRBD1 cannot be verified. The length of the CDR3 is 14 residues. Germline assignment: CDR1 LNHDA and CDR2 SQIVND (reference sequence).

This chain connects TRBV6-5 to TRBJ2-7; TCRdb's D call, TRBD1, is unchecked because there is no DNA. The length of the CDR3 is 15 residues. Germline CDR1 reads MNHEY; CDR2 reads SVGAGI. CDR3: CAISESGTVSYEQYF.

In terms of frequency, this clonotype is medium-sized (0.01 to 0.1%). V gene TRBV24-1 combines with J gene TRBJ2-5; TCRdb names TRBD1, which stays unverified in the absence of DNA. CDR1 KGHDR and CDR2 SFDVKD come from the germline V gene. The CDR3 has 15 amino acids. CDR3 sequence: CATSAPSTGRATQYF.

V usage is TRBV5-4 and J usage is TRBJ1-6. CDR3 length: 14 residues. Germline lookup yields CDR1 SGHNT and CDR2 YYREEE (reference sequence). The CDR3 sequence: CASSLLQNNSPLHF.

This clonotype is labeled medium-sized based on frequency. This sequence joins TRBV6-5 and TRBJ2-1. Germline assignment: CDR1 MNHEY and CDR2 SVGAGI. CDR3 length: 14 residues. The CDR3 protein is CASRPAGLHNEQFF.

The chain employs TRBV19 and TRBJ1-5; the D call from TCRdb, TRBD1, cannot be confirmed without DNA. The germline V gene encodes CDR1 LNHDA and CDR2 SQIVND (reference sequence). The CDR3 has 16 amino acids. The CDR3 sequence is CASIRLGARKDQPQHF.

The genes are TRBV7-7 and TRBJ2-3. Germline loops: CDR1 SSHAT, CDR2 FNYEAQ (reference sequence). The CDR3 spans 14 residues. CDR3 residues: CASSPSGYTDTQYF.

This clonotype registers medium-sized by frequency. The chain employs TRBV5-6 and TRBJ1-2. The CDR3 totals 13 residues. From germline, CDR1 is SGHDT and CDR2 YYEEEE. Here the CDR3 reads CASSVDRAHGYTF.

The rearrangement uses TRBV5-4 and TRBJ1-2. CDR1 is SGHNT and CDR2 is YYREEE in the germline V gene (reference sequence). The CDR3 length is 13 residues. This CDR3 is CASSLDGNYGYTF.

V usage is TRBV5-6 and J usage is TRBJ2-1; TCRdb proposes TRBD2, but this gene call is untestable without DNA. This CDR3 contains 16 residues. The germline V gene encodes CDR1 SGHDT and CDR2 YYEEEE. CDR3 loop: CASSSRTSGSIWGQFF.